The rows below give T cell receptor beta chains drawn from one sample of a study of blood T cell repertoires in COVID-19. Clones were sequenced by immunoSEQ multiplex PCR, and TCRdb holds only the in-frame ones, with some missing. The sample has about 280,000 clones; roughly 87% are singletons. Sequenced sample: peripheral blood. The receptors originated from a human donor in a cohort sampled during active COVID-19. The conserved cysteine and the conserved F or W are not part of the CDR3 here.

j_call	v_call	cdr3_aa
TRBJ2-2	TRBV7-2	ASRSTSGRRTGELF
TRBJ1-5	TRBV9	ASSVGTGANQPQH
TRBJ2-3	TRBV7-2	ASSASGVGLAGRDTQY
TRBJ2-2	TRBV13	ASSFPGTGYLF
TRBJ1-5	TRBV9	ASSVGGSSNQPQH
TRBJ1-1	TRBV3-1/TRBV3-2	ASRQGVGEAF
TRBJ2-1	TRBV6-2/TRBV6-3	ASSLLVNNEQF
TRBJ2-5	TRBV9	ASSERGETQY
TRBJ2-3	TRBV6-6	AIRPGGPGTDTQY
TRBJ2-1	TRBV2	ASSVQGSYNEQF
TRBJ2-1	TRBV27	ASSLWSSPYNEQF
TRBJ2-3	TRBV7-2	ASSRSSGEDTQY
TRBJ1-1	TRBV2	ASSLTGRHTEAF
TRBJ1-4	TRBV5-1	ASSLAGQANEKLF
TRBJ2-2	TRBV7-8	ASSWSTNGELF
TRBJ2-3	TRBV18	ASSPQEGVTDTQY
TRBJ1-2	TRBV19	ASSIGRQTFRGYT
TRBJ2-4	TRBV6-5	ASSYSNRGPYIQY
TRBJ2-7	TRBV2	ASSSGQWSDEQY
TRBJ1-2	TRBV27	ASSLPTGGGYT
TRBJ1-2	TRBV28	ASGLQGFDGYT
TRBJ2-2	TRBV2	ASTSGQHTGGAGELF
TRBJ2-1	TRBV3-1/TRBV3-2	ASSPLLVGWSNEQF
TRBJ1-2	TRBV27	ASSTSGGYGYT
TRBJ2-3	TRBV27	ASSSPVRGDTDTQY
TRBJ1-1	TRBV28	ASEGTGSSAEAF
TRBJ1-5	TRBV20-1	SASQGGPNQPQH
TRBJ2-7	TRBV28	ASKRTLSSYEQY
TRBJ1-2	TRBV20-1	SAAKSGYT
TRBJ2-1	TRBV6-6	ASNGGSLLWI
TRBJ2-1	TRBV3-1/TRBV3-2	ASSRAWGTNNEQF
TRBJ2-1	TRBV7-2	ASSAYAKYNEQF
TRBJ2-7	TRBV19	ASSTFSGSPEQY
TRBJ1-2	TRBV28	ASSLNNYGYT
TRBJ2-2	TRBV27	ASSYRSLRELF
TRBJ1-4	TRBV4-1	ASRQDGTGNEKLF
TRBJ2-1	TRBV28	ASSPTTSGNEQF
TRBJ1-2	TRBV27	ASSLSRTGHGYT
TRBJ1-2	TRBV7-2	ASRDRVDGYT
TRBJ1-1	TRBV7-2	ASSLAGVYTEAF
TRBJ2-7	TRBV7-2	ASSLGGGQY
TRBJ2-7	TRBV6-5	ASVPHSIPDEQY
TRBJ2-7	TRBV29-1	SVEERSGGSYEQY
TRBJ2-7	TRBV4-2	ASSQENRGTNEQY
TRBJ1-5	TRBV20-1	SASSGSNQPQH
TRBJ2-3	TRBV15	ATSPRGDTQY
TRBJ2-7	TRBV7-2	ASSLGGSAYEQY